This T cell receptor beta chain appears in the sequencing data of a study of blood T cells in healthy people across ages. Broader study findings: Researchers deemed the diversity estimates from one million T cells underestimates.

From germline, CDR1 is SQVTM and CDR2 ANQGSEA. There are 12 residues in the CDR3. With V trimmed by 4 bases and J by 5 bases, 2 bases remained unmatched. Sample-barcoded 5' priming and a J-beta primer mix drove a second PCR of roughly 7 to 11 cycles. The template-switch adaptor was a 5' adaptor with 12 random nucleotides. It tagged each cDNA molecule. MiXCR, applied by TCRdb to the 5' RACE reads, yields one record per CDR3 protein. This repertoire shows 600,000 to 850,000 distinct CDR3 sequences, approximately 25% found once; its top ten account for 9.4%. Of note for this clonotype: Antigen unknown.

These data also formed part of another study, on T cells of mothers and their children.

This sequence joins TRBV29-1 and TRBJ2-7; 10 bases map to TRBD2. This TCR came from a boy between 10 and 17 years old in good health. The material sequenced was blood. The CDR3 reads CSVASGGNEQYF. Written as DNA, the CDR3 is TGCAGCGTTGCTAGCGGGGGTAACGAGCAGTACTTC.